The entry below gives a single TCR beta chain sequence along with its context. Its antigen is currently unknown. Naive CD8 T cells, phenotype CD8+CD4-CCR7+CD45RA+, were sorted. V lost 6 bases and J 8 bases, leaving 5 bases between the germline ends. This CDR3 comprises 10 residues. Listed TCR primers and previously described methods were used for bulk TCR libraries. TCRdb reprocessed the PCR reads via MiXCR and lists one record per CDR3 protein. The data hold about 640,000 distinct CDR3 sequences, with about 20% observed a single time. This entry comes from a study of molecular identifiers for immune sequencing clone quantification. Study-wide points: Clones that exceeded 20 RNA copies held over 99% of effector molecules, yet under 1% in naive cells. Shared barcodes on identical TCR molecules could underestimate the sizes of highly expanded clones.

The genes are TRBV12-3 or TRBV12-4 and TRBJ2-1; D might be TRBD1 (5 bases). Material: naive CD8+ T cells from blood, with Jurkat cell RNA spiked in. The subset: FACS-sorted CD8+CD4-CCR7+CD45RA+ naive T cells. The receptor was derived from a human donor in good health. Some libraries in this study had Jurkat cell RNA spiked in. CDR3 residues: CASRGDEQFF. The CDR3 nucleotides are TGTGCCAGCAGAGGGGATGAGCAGTTCTTC.